One T cell receptor beta chain is described in this entry. The method was immunoSEQ multiplex PCR; TCRdb's version includes in-frame clones alone and lacks a portion of them. The data contain 55,000 to 65,000 clones, around 83% of them singletons. These data originate in a study of OX40 agonist ivuxolimab in advanced cancers. V lost 4 bases and J lost 5, with 11 bases in between. The CDR3 contains 13 residues. CDR1 is MNHEY and CDR2 is SVGAGI in the germline V gene. This material consisted of CD4+ or CD8+ T cells sorted from blood, taken in a trial of the OX40 agonist ivuxolimab. The rearrangement joins TRBV6-5 to TRBJ1-2, with D uncertain. The clonotype comes from an adult with an advanced solid tumor such as melanoma, head and neck, liver or kidney cancer. The CDR3 coding sequence is TGTGCCAGCAGTTTGGGCAGACGGTATGGCTACACCTTC. It translates to CASSLGRRYGYTF.